This passage covers 25 T cell receptor beta chains from one sample sequenced in a study of T cells after yellow fever vaccination. MiXCR was run by TCRdb on the 5' RACE reads, yielding one entry per CDR3 protein. The sample consists of about 550,000 distinct CDR3 sequences, approximately 21% of them appearing once. The sequencing here drew on PBMCs, taken 15 days after the yellow fever booster vaccination. The receptors here all came from a man in his thirties or forties who received the YFV17D yellow fever vaccine.

The chain carries TRBV20-1 and TRBJ1-1; perhaps TRBD1 as D (5 bases). The CDR3 consists of 16 residues. The V and J ends lost 1 base and 4 bases respectively, with 19 bases between them. Per germline, CDR1 DFQATT and CDR2 SNEGSKA (reference sequence). The CDR3 DNA follows: TGCAGTGCTAGAGGTATACGGGACCTCTCGGGCACTGAAGCTTTCTTT. The encoded protein is CSARGIRDLSGTEAFF.

This clonotype has more than one count but fewer than ten. This chain connects TRBV2 to TRBJ1-5, with D perhaps matching TRBD1 (6 bases). The CDR3 runs to 16 residues. Between the trimmed V and J ends, which lost 7 bases and 5 bases, there was a span of 21 bases. Germline V gene data show CDR1 as SNHLY and CDR2 as FYNNEI. DNA for the CDR3: TGTGCCAGCACCTATTCCCAGGGGCTTCTAGATCAGCCCCAGCATTTT. It codes for CASTYSQGLLDQPQHF.

This clonotype was seen at least ten times. V gene TRBV5-5 combines with J gene TRBJ2-7; D gene unclear. This CDR3 is built from 12 residues. The germline V gene encodes CDR1 SGHKS and CDR2 YYEKEE (reference sequence). Trimming cost V 0 bases and J 3 bases, with 4 bases left between them. The CDR3 DNA follows: TGTGCCAGCAGCTTGGCCAACTACGAGCAGTACTTC. It codes for CASSLANYEQYF.

The rearrangement uses TRBV19 and TRBJ1-6; D is possibly TRBD1 (5 bases). The germline CDR1 and CDR2 sequences are LNHDA and SQIVND (reference sequence). Trimming shortened V by 10 bases and J by 7 bases, and 17 bases separated the two germline ends. CDR3 length: 14 residues. CDR3: CATEAGTANSPLHF. The CDR3 DNA reads TGTGCCACCGAAGCCGGGACGGCAAATTCACCCCTCCACTTT.

The chain uses TRBV7-8 and TRBJ2-7; D not resolved. Trimming stripped 2 bases from V and 2 bases from J, with 10 bases between. The CDR3 totals 14 residues. The germline V gene encodes CDR1 SGHVS and CDR2 FQNEAQ. Here the CDR3 reads CASSLRDITYEQYF. The CDR3 DNA sequence: TGTGCCAGCAGCTTACGAGACATAACCTACGAGCAGTACTTC. Full variable domain (outside the CDR3, taken from reference TRBV7-8 and TRBJ2-7): GAGVSQSPRYKVAKRGQDVALRCDPISGHVSLFWYQQALGQGPEFLTYFQNEAQLDKSGLPSDRFFAERPEGSVSTLKIQRTQQEDSAVYLCASSLRDITYEQYFGPGTRLTVT.

In its sample, this clonotype was seen a few times. The chain couples TRBV27 to TRBJ2-2, with 7 bases lining up with TRBD1. The CDR3 covers 18 residues. Germline V gene sequence: CDR1 MNHEY, CDR2 SMNVEV (reference sequence). V lost 0 bases and J lost 3; bases outside the gene matches: 10. In DNA form, the CDR3 reads TGTGCCAGCAGTTTATCCCCTTACAGGGGTCTGTACACCGGGGAGCTGTTTTTT. It specifies CASSLSPYRGLYTGELFF.

This clonotype was counted a few times. V gene TRBV20-1 combines with J gene TRBJ2-1, with 7 bases that match TRBD2. The CDR3 is made up of 15 amino acids. With 0 bases clipped from V and 4 bases from J, the junction kept 6 bases outside the gene matches. CDR1 is DFQATT and CDR2 is SNEGSKA in the germline V gene (reference sequence). For the CDR3, the DNA is TGCAGTGCTAGAGATCGTCTAGCGGATTACAATGAGCAGTTCTTC. It encodes CSARDRLADYNEQFF.

This clonotype was observed a few times. The chain combines TRBV5-1 with TRBJ2-4; 8 bases match TRBD1. Trimming removed 4 bases from V and 10 bases from J; junction bases left unmatched: 10. The V gene's germline CDR1 is SGHRS and CDR2 YFSETQ. This CDR3 has 14 amino acids. The CDR3 nucleotides are TGCGCCAGCAGCACCTCAGGGGGCCGAGGGATTCAGTACTTC. Its translation is CASSTSGGRGIQYF.

V and J are TRBV21-1 and TRBJ2-7; the table's TRBD2 call for D was not verified on the DNA. TRBV21-1 is assigned pseudogene status. This CDR3 comprises 15 residues. CDR3 nucleotide sequence: TGTGCCACCATAGGGAGGCTAGCTGTGATCTACGAGCAGTACTTC. Translated, it gives CATIGRLAVIYEQYF.

The chain employs TRBV10-3 and TRBJ2-5; the D gene is possibly TRBD1 (6 bases). The CDR3 is 16 amino acids. CDR1 and CDR2 from the germline V gene are ENHRY and SYGVKD. V shed 3 bases and J shed 1 base, with 15 bases lying between them. CDR3 in amino acids: CAISDGDRSRQETQYF. CDR3 sequence (DNA): TGTGCCATCAGTGACGGCGACAGGTCCCGCCAAGAGACCCAGTACTTC.

This clonotype has only a few counts. The genes are TRBV19 and TRBJ2-1; TRBD1 agrees at 8 bases. The CDR3 covers 14 residues. CDR1 is LNHDA and CDR2 is SQIVND in the germline V gene (reference sequence). V was pared by 6 bases and J by 6 bases, with 7 bases of the junction left unmatched. CDR3: CASRGQGSLNEQFF. The CDR3, as DNA: TGTGCCAGTAGAGGACAGGGCTCTCTCAATGAGCAGTTCTTC.

A few counts support this clonotype. The CDR3 spells CASSYSATSGREQFF. CDR3 nucleotides: TGTGCCAGCAGTTACTCCGCGACTAGCGGTAGAGAGCAGTTCTTC. V usage is TRBV6-2 or TRBV6-3 and J usage is TRBJ2-1, with 9 bases lining up with TRBD2. Germline loops: CDR1 MNHEY, CDR2 SVGEGT. CDR3 length: 15 amino acids. V trimming: 0 bases; J trimming: 10 bases; junction bases outside the gene matches: 7.

As concerns this clonotype: The junction departs from germline at one end; a sequencing error may be responsible. The genes are TRBV7-9 and TRBJ1-2; D call uncertain. This CDR3 contains 10 residues. CDR1 is SEHNR, CDR2 FQNEAQ, per germline (reference sequence). CDR3 amino acids: CATSLYGYTF. The CDR3 nucleotides read TGTGCCACCAGCCTCTATGGCTACACCTTC.

This clonotype was observed a few times. The chain joins TRBV6-5 to TRBJ2-5; 7 bases fit TRBD1. The germline V gene has CDR1 MNHEY and CDR2 SVGAGI. The ends lost 6 bases at V and 3 bases at J; junction bases unmatched: 4. The CDR3 covers 13 residues. The CDR3 DNA reads TGTGCCAGCAGCGCGACAGGGAAAGAGACCCAGTACTTC. It translates to CASSATGKETQYF.

This rearrangement joins TRBV7-2 to TRBJ2-5; D possibly corresponds to TRBD1 (6 bases). The CDR3 spans 15 residues. Germline lookup yields CDR1 SGHTA and CDR2 FQGNSA. V gave up 4 bases and J gave up 0 bases, with 12 bases separating them. DNA of the CDR3: TGTGCCAGCAGCTCCCCGAGGGGGTACCAAGAGACCCAGTACTTC. Its translation is CASSSPRGYQETQYF.

The rearrangement uses TRBV29-1 and TRBJ2-2; D is uncertain. Germline V gene lookup returns CDR1 SQVTM and CDR2 ANQGSEA. V was cut by 6 bases and J by 1 base, with 9 bases left in between. The CDR3 length is 13 residues. The DNA for the CDR3 is TGCAGCGTCGATACAGAGAACACCGGGGAGCTGTTTTTT. Encoded protein: CSVDTENTGELFF.

This clonotype showed up just a few times. This chain connects TRBV7-9 to TRBJ2-7; TRBD2 matches 7 bases. With 6 bases clipped from V and 4 bases from J, the junction kept 12 bases outside the gene matches. Germline V lookup: CDR1 SEHNR, CDR2 FQNEAQ (reference sequence). The length of the CDR3 is 15 residues. The CDR3 sequence is CASSRSGTKPYEQYF. DNA for the CDR3: TGTGCCAGCAGTAGATCCGGGACTAAACCTTACGAGCAGTACTTC. Full variable domain (outside the CDR3, taken from reference TRBV7-9 and TRBJ2-7): DTGVSQNPRHKITKRGQNVTFRCDPISEHNRLYWYRQTLGQGPEFLTYFQNEAQLEKSRLLSDRFSAERPKGSFSTLEIQRTEQGDSAMYLCASSRSGTKPYEQYFGPGTRLTVT.

This clonotype was recorded a few times. The chain joins TRBV12-3 or TRBV12-4 to TRBJ1-5; TRBD1 is a possible D gene (5 bases). The V gene lost 5 bases and the J gene lost 6 bases, with 14 bases spanning the gap. The CDR3 is 14 residues long. The CDR3 loop is CASSAERGSQPQHF. The CDR3 DNA sequence: TGTGCCAGCAGTGCAGAGAGGGGCAGTCAGCCCCAGCATTTT.

This clonotype was observed a few times. The chain recombines TRBV20-1 with TRBJ1-6; D unresolved. Trimming removed 3 bases at V and 7 bases at J, with 7 bases between. CDR1 DFQATT and CDR2 SNEGSKA come from the germline V gene (reference sequence). The CDR3 contains 12 residues. The CDR3, as DNA: TGCAGTGCTAGCAGTAACAATTCACCCCTCCACTTT. Protein: CSASSNNSPLHF.

This clonotype was observed a few times. As DNA, the CDR3 is TGCGCCAGCAGCCTAGCGGGATGGATCACCGGGGAGCTGTTTTTT. Protein: CASSLAGWITGELFF. The gene calls are TRBV5-1 and TRBJ2-2, with 9 positions matching TRBD2. Per germline, CDR1 SGHRS and CDR2 YFSETQ. The junction had 5 bases not matched to a gene; V was cut back by 4 bases and J by 4 bases. The CDR3 contains 15 residues.

V gene TRBV7-6 combines with J gene TRBJ2-3; TRBD2 is a possible D gene (6 bases). Per the germline V gene, CDR1 is SGHVS and CDR2 is FNYEAQ. With 2 bases removed from V and 5 bases from J, the gap between germline ends came to 14 bases. The CDR3 consists of 15 residues. This chain's CDR3 is CASSLRYNGGDTQYF. CDR3 coding DNA: TGTGCCAGCAGCTTACGATACAACGGGGGAGATACGCAGTATTTT. Full variable domain (rest looked up from reference TRBV7-6 and TRBJ2-3): GAGVSQSPRYKVTKRGQDVALRCDPISGHVSLYWYRQALGQGPEFLTYFNYEAQQDKSGLPNDRFSAERPEGSISTLTIQRTEQRDSAMYRCASSLRYNGGDTQYFGPGTRLTVL.

There are many counts of this clonotype. This chain connects TRBV20-1 to TRBJ2-1, with TRBD1 as a possible D gene (6 bases). Between the trimmed V and J ends, which lost 6 bases and 6 bases, there was a span of 12 bases. Per the germline V gene, CDR1 is DFQATT and CDR2 is SNEGSKA (reference sequence). CDR3 size: 12 residues. The CDR3: CSARQGFNEQFF. CDR3 bases: TGCAGTGCGAGGCAGGGGTTCAATGAGCAGTTCTTC.

The V gene is TRBV30, the J gene TRBJ2-2; a weak D match, TRBD1 (5 bases). V lost 4 bases and J lost 6, with 15 bases in between. The CDR3 contains 14 residues. From germline, CDR1 is GTSNPN and CDR2 SVGIG (reference sequence). The CDR3 bases are TGTGCCTGGAATAGGCAGGGATGGGCCGGGGAGCTGTTTTTT. Translated, it gives CAWNRQGWAGELFF.

In DNA, the CDR3 is TGCGCCAGCAGCTTGTTGACATCGACGGGGACAGATACGCAGTATTTT. It codes for CASSLLTSTGTDTQYF. The chain combines TRBV5-1 with TRBJ2-3; the D gene is possibly TRBD2 (5 bases). V dropped 1 base and J dropped 3 bases, with 15 bases sitting between them. CDR1 is SGHRS, CDR2 YFSETQ, per germline. The CDR3 has 16 residues.

This clonotype has just a few counts. The chain combines TRBV20-1 with TRBJ2-5; 7 nucleotides align to TRBD2. V lost 5 bases, J lost 4 bases, and 4 bases stayed unmatched. This CDR3 comprises 12 residues. The germline V gene has CDR1 DFQATT and CDR2 SNEGSKA (reference sequence). CDR3 protein: CSAPGGLETQYF. The DNA of the CDR3 is TGCAGTGCTCCGGGGGGTTTAGAGACCCAGTACTTC.